Below, 22 T cell receptor beta chains from the same sample are listed, as sequenced in a study of vaccination and CD4 T cells after COVID-19. The antigens of these receptors remain unknown. Described treatment: roughly 10-day PBMC culture with coronavirus spike peptide pools or control peptides (ViraFEST assay). Gathering of the CD4+ T cells, from the unexposed donor, took place before the COVID-19 pandemic (2011-2018). Sequencing of cultured CD4+ T cell DNA used the Oncomine TCR Beta short-read assay. TCRdb processed the PCR reads anew with MiXCR; each CDR3 protein has one entry. The table has about 9,200 distinct CDR3 sequences, roughly a third seen once. The sample comprised CD4+ T cells from blood, cultured in vitro. The receptors originated from a human donor in good health.

By proportion, this clonotype is medium-sized. V usage is TRBV12-5 and J usage is TRBJ2-5; 9 bases are a match to TRBD1. Germline V gene lookup returns CDR1 LGHNT and CDR2 FRNRAP. The V segment lost 5 bases and the J segment 5 bases; nucleotides outside the gene matches: 6. The CDR3 is 14 residues long. Written as DNA, the CDR3 is TGTGCTAGTGGTCCGGGACAGGGAATCGAGACCCAGTACTTC. Translated, it gives CASGPGQGIETQYF. The entire variable domain, with the rest obtained from reference TRBV12-5 and TRBJ2-5, is as follows: DARVTQTPRHKVTEMGQEVTMRCQPILGHNTVFWYRQTMMQGLELLAYFRNRAPLDDSGMPKDRFSAEMPDATLATLKIQPSEPRDSAVYFCASGPGQGIETQYFGPGTRLLVL.

The chain recombines TRBV6-1 with TRBJ2-2, with 9 bases lining up with TRBD1. CDR1 MNHNS and CDR2 SASEGT come from the germline V gene. The CDR3 consists of 15 residues. Germline trimming cut 4 bases from V and 3 bases from J; bases unmatched to any gene: 3. The CDR3 DNA reads TGTGCCAGCAGTGTCAGGACAGGGGACACCGGGGAGCTGTTTTTT. Translating gives CASSVRTGDTGELFF.

This clonotype showed up just a few times. The rearrangement links TRBV6-5 to TRBJ1-1; D remains unclear. Germline CDR1 MNHEY, CDR2 SVGAGI. V was cut by 1 base and J by 4 bases, with 4 bases left in between. The CDR3 has 12 residues. Here the CDR3 reads CASSYFVTEAFF. The CDR3, as DNA: TGTGCCAGCAGTTACTTTGTCACTGAAGCTTTCTTT.

This clonotype showed up just once. V and J are TRBV6-5 and TRBJ1-5; D call uncertain. V lost 4 bases to trimming and J lost 0 bases, with 7 bases between them. There are 14 residues in the CDR3. Germline V CDR1 and CDR2: MNHEY, SVGAGI. The CDR3 DNA reads TGTGCCAGCAGTTCTTCAGTTAGCAATCAGCCCCAGCATTTT. Translation: CASSSSVSNQPQHF.

This clonotype was seen a handful of times. This sequence joins TRBV6-5 and TRBJ1-1; D call uncertain. The CDR3 sequence is 13 residues long. Germline assignment: CDR1 MNHEY and CDR2 SVGAGI. V was trimmed by 2 bases and J by 3 bases, leaving 7 bases between them. The chain's CDR3 is CASSYTEYTEAFF. Written as DNA, the CDR3 is TGTGCCAGCAGTTACACAGAATACACTGAAGCTTTCTTT.

A few counts support this clonotype. The chain employs TRBV9 and TRBJ1-2, with 8 bases matching TRBD1. V lost 3 bases, J lost 7 bases, and 2 bases stayed unmatched. The germline CDR1 and CDR2 sequences are SGDLS and YYNGEE. This CDR3 comprises 12 residues. The CDR3 here is CASSGDRSGYTF. CDR3 nucleotide sequence: TGTGCCAGCAGCGGGGACAGGAGTGGCTACACCTTC.

The chain has TRBV6-5 and TRBJ1-4; no clear D. CDR1 is MNHEY and CDR2 is SVGAGI in the germline V gene. This CDR3 spans 15 amino acids. V lost 0 bases to trimming and J lost 7 bases, with 12 bases between them. CDR3 DNA sequence: TGTGCCAGCAGTTACTCGACGGGCGGTGGTGAAAAACTGTTTTTT. It encodes CASSYSTGGGEKLFF.

The V call is TRBV5-1, the J call TRBJ1-2, with D tentatively TRBD1 (5 bases). CDR3 length equals 14 residues. CDR1 is SGHRS, CDR2 YFSETQ, per germline. V dropped 4 bases and J dropped 3 bases, with 13 bases sitting between them. CDR3 loop: CASSMGPSDYGYTF. DNA for the CDR3: TGCGCCAGCAGCATGGGACCTTCAGACTATGGCTACACCTTC.

This clonotype is categorized as medium-sized. This chain connects TRBV7-3 to TRBJ2-3, with TRBD2 matching over 10 bases. J lost 9 bases, V lost 5 bases, and 5 bases had no gene match. Germline CDR1 is SGHTA and CDR2 is FQGTGA. The CDR3 has 13 amino acids. The CDR3 protein is CASSPVAGGTQYF. CDR3 bases: TGTGCCAGCAGCCCTGTAGCGGGAGGCACGCAGTATTTT.

The chain combines TRBV6-1 with TRBJ1-2, with D tentatively TRBD1 (5 bases). Germline V gives CDR1 MNHNS, CDR2 SASEGT. There are 15 residues in the CDR3. V dropped 4 bases and J dropped 4 bases, with 16 bases sitting between them. The CDR3 loop is CASSAAQEGFYGYTF. CDR3 sequence (DNA): TGTGCCAGCAGTGCTGCACAGGAAGGTTTCTATGGCTACACCTTC.

The chain links TRBV20-1 to TRBJ2-5; 11 bases match TRBD2. The germline gives CDR1 DFQATT, CDR2 SNEGSKA (reference sequence). With 5 bases clipped from V and 0 bases from J, the junction kept 5 bases outside the gene matches. The CDR3 runs to 15 residues. CDR3 sequence (DNA): TGCAGTGCTCCTAGGACTAGCGGGTACCAAGAGACCCAGTACTTC. This codes for CSAPRTSGYQETQYF.

This clonotype showed up just a few times. The rearrangement uses TRBV20-1 and TRBJ2-5; possibly TRBD2 for D (5 bases). V was clipped by 1 base and J by 5 bases, with 20 bases between them. CDR3 length: 16 residues. The germline CDR1 and CDR2 sequences are DFQATT and SNEGSKA (reference sequence). For the CDR3, the DNA is TGCAGTGCTAGAGGACTTGAGGGTTTTAGATGGGAGACCCAGTACTTC. The encoded protein is CSARGLEGFRWETQYF.

The CDR3 region is CASSLRGSDTQYF. The CDR3 DNA is TGTGCCAGCAGTCTAAGGGGATCCGATACGCAGTATTTT. This chain joins TRBV11-1 and TRBJ2-3; D may be TRBD1 (5 bases). Germline loops: CDR1 SGHAT, CDR2 FQDESV (reference sequence). The length of the CDR3 is 13 residues. The V gene lost 6 bases and the J gene lost 6 bases, with 13 bases spanning the gap.

The rearrangement links TRBV20-1 to TRBJ2-7; D is undetermined. CDR1 and CDR2 (germline): DFQATT, SNEGSKA (reference sequence). With 4 bases removed from V and 3 bases from J, the gap between germline ends came to 10 bases. This CDR3 spans 12 amino acids. CDR3 protein: CSAIAVDYEQYF. CDR3 nucleotides: TGCAGTGCTATAGCCGTTGACTACGAGCAGTACTTC.

This clonotype was counted a few times. The CDR3 region is CSASGTYQQESGNTIYF. DNA for the CDR3: TGCAGTGCTAGCGGGACCTACCAACAAGAATCTGGAAACACCATATATTTT. The J gene is TRBJ1-3, the V gene TRBV20-1; a possible D gene is TRBD1 (5 bases). Germline V gene sequence: CDR1 DFQATT, CDR2 SNEGSKA (reference sequence). Deletions cut 3 bases from V and 1 base from J, with 19 bases between. The CDR3 sequence is 17 residues long.

The V gene is TRBV7-9, the J gene TRBJ1-5, with D hard to call. Germline V gives CDR1 SEHNR, CDR2 FQNEAQ (reference sequence). CDR3 size: 14 residues. V lost 5 bases and J 0 bases, leaving 8 bases between the germline ends. The CDR3 loop is CASSAPGSNQPQHF. CDR3 DNA sequence: TGTGCCAGCAGCGCCCCCGGTAGCAATCAGCCCCAGCATTTT.

This clonotype was seen a few times. CDR3 DNA sequence: TGCAGTGCTAGAGAGGACAGGGGGACCTACAATGAGCAGTTCTTC. Its translation is CSAREDRGTYNEQFF. The chain has TRBV20-1 and TRBJ2-1; 10 bases match TRBD1. Unmatched junction bases numbered 1, after V lost 0 bases and J lost 2 bases. The CDR3 is 15 residues long. CDR1 and CDR2 from the germline V gene are DFQATT and SNEGSKA (reference sequence).

This clonotype appeared a few times. This chain joins TRBV7-8 and TRBJ1-1; D remains unclear. The germline CDR1 and CDR2 sequences are SGHVS and FQNEAQ. The CDR3 has 17 residues. V lost 5 bases and J lost 5, with 24 bases in between. CDR3 nucleotide sequence: TGTGCCAGCAGCCCCTTTTTGCAGGCGGGATATTGGACTGAAGCTTTCTTT. As protein: CASSPFLQAGYWTEAFF. Filled out from reference TRBV7-8 and TRBJ1-1, the complete variable domain reads GAGVSQSPRYKVAKRGQDVALRCDPISGHVSLFWYQQALGQGPEFLTYFQNEAQLDKSGLPSDRFFAERPEGSVSTLKIQRTQQEDSAVYLCASSPFLQAGYWTEAFFGQGTRLTVV.

A note on this clonotype: Since a much larger clone is just one base distant, this may be a read error. The chain uses TRBV6-1 and TRBJ1-2; D is uncertain. The germline V gene has CDR1 MNHNS and CDR2 SASEGT. The CDR3 contains 16 residues. V lost 5 bases and J 10 bases, leaving 26 bases between the germline ends. The CDR3 region is CASSKLEGGRWGAYTF. The CDR3 DNA sequence: TGTGCCAGCAGTAAACTTGAAGGTGGCCGGTGGGGAGCCTACACCTTC.

CDR3: CASSRNTGRDTEAFF. In DNA, the CDR3 is TGCGCCAGCAGCAGAAATACAGGGAGGGACACTGAAGCTTTCTTT. The rearrangement links TRBV5-1 to TRBJ1-1; weak D call: TRBD1 (6 bases). There are 15 residues in the CDR3. The V end was cut by 4 bases, the J end by 3 bases, with 16 bases between. Germline CDR1 reads SGHRS; CDR2 reads YFSETQ.

The V call is TRBV7-2, the J call TRBJ2-3; 8 bases agree with TRBD1. This CDR3 is built from 16 residues. The V segment lost 5 bases and the J segment 1 base; nucleotides outside the gene matches: 8. Germline V gives CDR1 SGHTA, CDR2 FQGNSA. DNA of the CDR3: TGTGCCAGCAGCCCACTACCGGGACAGGGCACAGATACGCAGTATTTT. Its translation is CASSPLPGQGTDTQYF.

The rearrangement uses TRBV14 and TRBJ1-1; D perhaps matches TRBD1 (5 bases). This CDR3 region has 14 residues. Germline V gene lookup returns CDR1 SGHDN and CDR2 FVKESK. Trimming pared 1 base from V and 4 bases from J, leaving 10 bases between. The CDR3 DNA reads TGTGCCAGCAGCCAAGTAGGGGCGATCACTGAAGCTTTCTTT. Translated, it gives CASSQVGAITEAFF.